This T cell receptor beta chain is from a study of blood T cell repertoires in COVID-19. Study at large: Sites in the United States, Italy and Spain provided acute and convalescent COVID-19 samples.

Here immunoSEQ multiplex PCR was the method, and the copy in TCRdb shows in-frame clones only, minus some. The sample records over 200,000 clones, approximately 90% being singletons. Participant age was roughly 18 to 90 years, and participants resided in fewer than 25 US areas. This clone was observed a single time. Deletions cut 4 bases from V and 1 base from J, with 11 bases between. Germline lookup yields CDR1 SGHRS and CDR2 YFSETQ. This CDR3 is built from 14 residues. This clonotype was obtained from a man aged 40-49 years who had recovered from COVID-19. The sequenced sample was PBMCs or T cells enriched from blood (not recorded which). The chain is built from TRBV5-1 and TRBJ1-1; maybe TRBD1 (6 bases). In DNA form, the CDR3 reads TGCGCCAGCAGCCCACTACAGGGGAACACTGAAGCTTTCTTT. Its translation is CASSPLQGNTEAFF.